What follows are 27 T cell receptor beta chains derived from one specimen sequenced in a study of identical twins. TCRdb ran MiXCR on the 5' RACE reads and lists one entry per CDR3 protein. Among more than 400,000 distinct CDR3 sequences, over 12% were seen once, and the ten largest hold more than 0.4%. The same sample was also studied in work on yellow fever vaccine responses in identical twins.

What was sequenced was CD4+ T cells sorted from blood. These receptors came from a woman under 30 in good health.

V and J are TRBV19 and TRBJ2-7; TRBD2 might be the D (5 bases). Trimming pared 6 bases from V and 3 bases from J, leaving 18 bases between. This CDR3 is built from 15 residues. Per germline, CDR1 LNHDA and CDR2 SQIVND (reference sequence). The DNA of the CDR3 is TGTGCCAGTAGGATGCAGGACTCTGGGGACTACGAGCAGTACGTC. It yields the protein CASRMQDSGDYEQYV.

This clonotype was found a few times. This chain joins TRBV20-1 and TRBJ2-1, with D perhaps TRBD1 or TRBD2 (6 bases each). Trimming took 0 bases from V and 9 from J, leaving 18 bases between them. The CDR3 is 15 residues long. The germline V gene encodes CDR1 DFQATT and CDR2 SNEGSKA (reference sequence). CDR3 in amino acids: CSARDLSGASREQFF. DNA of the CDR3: TGCAGTGCTAGAGATCTGTCGGGGGCGAGCCGTGAGCAGTTCTTC.

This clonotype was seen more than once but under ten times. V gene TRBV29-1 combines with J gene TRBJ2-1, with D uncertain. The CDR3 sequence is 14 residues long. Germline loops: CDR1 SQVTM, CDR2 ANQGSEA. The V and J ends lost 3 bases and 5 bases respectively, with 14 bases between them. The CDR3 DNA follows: TGCAGCGTTGATAACCGGCGGCTGAACAATGAGCAGTTCTTC. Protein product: CSVDNRRLNNEQFF.

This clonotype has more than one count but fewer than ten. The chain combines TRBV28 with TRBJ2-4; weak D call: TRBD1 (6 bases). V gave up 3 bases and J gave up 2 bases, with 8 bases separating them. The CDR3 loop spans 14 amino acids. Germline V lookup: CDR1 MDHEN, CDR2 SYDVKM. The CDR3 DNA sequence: TGTGCCAGCAGTTTTGGGGGCACCAAAAACATTCAGTACTTC. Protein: CASSFGGTKNIQYF. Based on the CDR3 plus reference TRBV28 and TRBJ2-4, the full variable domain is DVKVTQSSRYLVKRTGEKVFLECVQDMDHENMFWYRQDPGLGLRLIYFSYDVKMKEKGDIPEGYSVSREKKERFSLILESASTNQTSMYLCASSFGGTKNIQYFGAGTRLSVL.

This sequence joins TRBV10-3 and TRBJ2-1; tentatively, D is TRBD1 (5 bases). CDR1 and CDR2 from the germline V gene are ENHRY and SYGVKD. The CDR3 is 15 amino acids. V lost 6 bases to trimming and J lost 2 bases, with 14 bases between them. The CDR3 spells CAIREQGIPYNEQFF. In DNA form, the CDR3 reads TGTGCCATCAGGGAGCAGGGAATCCCCTACAATGAGCAGTTCTTC.

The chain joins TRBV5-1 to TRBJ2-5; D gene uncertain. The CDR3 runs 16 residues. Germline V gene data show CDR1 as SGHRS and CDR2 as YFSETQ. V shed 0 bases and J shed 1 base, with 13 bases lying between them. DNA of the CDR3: TGCGCCAGCAGCTTGGGGACGGATCCAACCCAAGAGACCCAGTACTTC. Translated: CASSLGTDPTQETQYF.

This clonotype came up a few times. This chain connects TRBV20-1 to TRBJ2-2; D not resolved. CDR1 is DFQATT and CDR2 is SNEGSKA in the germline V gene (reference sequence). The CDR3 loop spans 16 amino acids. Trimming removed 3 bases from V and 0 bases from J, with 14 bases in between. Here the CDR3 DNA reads TGCAGTGCTAGTGGACCCGGTGCAACGAACACCGGGGAGCTGTTTTTT. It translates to CSASGPGATNTGELFF.

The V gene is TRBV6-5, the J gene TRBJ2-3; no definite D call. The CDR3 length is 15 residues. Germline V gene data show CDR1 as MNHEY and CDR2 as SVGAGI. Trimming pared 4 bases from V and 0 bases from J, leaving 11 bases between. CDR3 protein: CASSFTLLSTDTQYF. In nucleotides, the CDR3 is TGTGCCAGCAGTTTCACTTTACTTAGCACAGATACGCAGTATTTT.

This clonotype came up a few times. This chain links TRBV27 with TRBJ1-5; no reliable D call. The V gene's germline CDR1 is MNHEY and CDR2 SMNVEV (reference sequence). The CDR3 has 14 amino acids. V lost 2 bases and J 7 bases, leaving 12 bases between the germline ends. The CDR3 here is CASSLTMPGQPQHF. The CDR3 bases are TGTGCCAGCAGTTTAACGATGCCGGGGCAGCCCCAGCATTTT.

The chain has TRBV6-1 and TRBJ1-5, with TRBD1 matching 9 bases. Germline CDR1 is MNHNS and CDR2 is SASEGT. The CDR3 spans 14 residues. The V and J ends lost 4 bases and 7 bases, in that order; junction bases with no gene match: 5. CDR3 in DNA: TGTGCCAGCAGTGCGGGGACAGGGTGGCAGCCCCAGCATTTT. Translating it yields CASSAGTGWQPQHF.

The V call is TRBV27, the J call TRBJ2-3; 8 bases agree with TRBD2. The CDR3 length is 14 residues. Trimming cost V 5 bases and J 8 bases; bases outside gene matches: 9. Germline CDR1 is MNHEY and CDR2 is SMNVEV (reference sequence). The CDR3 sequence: CASSLYSGAGTQYF. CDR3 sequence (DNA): TGTGCCAGCAGTCTATATAGCGGGGCCGGTACGCAGTATTTT.

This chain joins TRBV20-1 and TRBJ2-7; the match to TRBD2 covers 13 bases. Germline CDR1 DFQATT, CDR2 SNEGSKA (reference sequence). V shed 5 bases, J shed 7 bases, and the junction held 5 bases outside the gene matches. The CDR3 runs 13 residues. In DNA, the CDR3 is TGCAGTGCTCGGACTAGCGGGGGTGGTGAGCAGTACGTC. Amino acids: CSARTSGGGEQYV.

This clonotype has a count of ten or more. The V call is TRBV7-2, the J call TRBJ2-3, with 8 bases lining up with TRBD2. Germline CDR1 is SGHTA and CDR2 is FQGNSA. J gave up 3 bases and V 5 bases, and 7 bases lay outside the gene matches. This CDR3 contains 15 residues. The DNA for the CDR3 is TGTGCCAGCAGCCTAGGACTAGCAAAAACAGATACGCAGTATTTT. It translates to CASSLGLAKTDTQYF.

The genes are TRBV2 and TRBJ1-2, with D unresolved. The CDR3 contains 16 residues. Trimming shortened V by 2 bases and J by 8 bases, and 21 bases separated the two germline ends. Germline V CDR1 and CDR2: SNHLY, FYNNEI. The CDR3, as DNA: TGTGCCAGCAGTGAACAGGATGGGTCATCCACTGGGGGCTACACCTTC. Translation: CASSEQDGSSTGGYTF.

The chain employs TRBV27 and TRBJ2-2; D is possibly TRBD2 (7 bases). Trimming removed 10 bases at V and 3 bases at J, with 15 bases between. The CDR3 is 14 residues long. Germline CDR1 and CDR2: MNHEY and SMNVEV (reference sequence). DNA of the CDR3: TGTGCCACCCACGGGGGGACACACACCGGGGAGCTGTTTTTT. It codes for CATHGGTHTGELFF.

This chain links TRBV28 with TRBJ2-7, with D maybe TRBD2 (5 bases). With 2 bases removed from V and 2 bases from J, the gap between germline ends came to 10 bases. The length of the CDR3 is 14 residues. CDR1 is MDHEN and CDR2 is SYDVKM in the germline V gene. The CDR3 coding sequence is TGTGCCAGCAGTTTAAACCTAGCTCCCTACGAGCAGTACTTC. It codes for CASSLNLAPYEQYF.

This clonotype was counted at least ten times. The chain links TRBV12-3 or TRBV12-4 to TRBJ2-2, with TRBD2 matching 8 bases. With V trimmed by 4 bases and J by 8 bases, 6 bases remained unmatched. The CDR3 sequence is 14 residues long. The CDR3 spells CASSSQRERGELFF. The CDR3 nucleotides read TGTGCCAGCAGTTCTCAGCGGGAGAGGGGGGAGCTGTTTTTT.

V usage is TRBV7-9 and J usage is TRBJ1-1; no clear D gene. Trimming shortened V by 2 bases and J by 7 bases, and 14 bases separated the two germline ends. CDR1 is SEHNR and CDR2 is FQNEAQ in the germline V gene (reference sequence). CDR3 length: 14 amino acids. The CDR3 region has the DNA TGTGCCAGCAGCTTAAGGCCCGGCTACAGTGAAGCTTTCTTT. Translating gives CASSLRPGYSEAFF.

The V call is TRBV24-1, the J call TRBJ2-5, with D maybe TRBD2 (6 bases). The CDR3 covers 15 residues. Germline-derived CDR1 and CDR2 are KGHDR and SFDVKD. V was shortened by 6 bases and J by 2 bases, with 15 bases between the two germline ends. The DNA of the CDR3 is TGTGCCACCAGTTCTGGGGGGTCAGGACAAGAGACCCAGTACTTC. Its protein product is CATSSGGSGQETQYF.

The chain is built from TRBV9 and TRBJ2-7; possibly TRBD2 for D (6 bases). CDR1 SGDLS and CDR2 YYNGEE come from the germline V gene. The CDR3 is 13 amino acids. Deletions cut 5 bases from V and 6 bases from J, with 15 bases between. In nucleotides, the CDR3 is TGTGCCAGCAGTCCAGCGGGTACGTTCGAGCAGTACTTC. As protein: CASSPAGTFEQYF.

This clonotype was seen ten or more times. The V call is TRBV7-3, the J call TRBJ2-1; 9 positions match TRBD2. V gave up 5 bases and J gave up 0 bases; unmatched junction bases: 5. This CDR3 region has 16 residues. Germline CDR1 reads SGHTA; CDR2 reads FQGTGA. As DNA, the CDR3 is TGTGCCAGCAGCCCACAAGCGGGAGGCTCCTACAATGAGCAGTTCTTC. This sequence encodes CASSPQAGGSYNEQFF.

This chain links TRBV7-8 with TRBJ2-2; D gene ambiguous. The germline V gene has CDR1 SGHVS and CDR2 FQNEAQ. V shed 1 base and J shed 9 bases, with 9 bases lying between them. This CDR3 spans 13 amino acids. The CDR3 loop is CASSLDPLRELFF. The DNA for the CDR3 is TGTGCCAGCAGCTTAGACCCCCTGAGGGAGCTGTTTTTT.

The CDR3 DNA is TGCAGTGCTGGTGGTTTTGGACTACAAAATGAGCAGTTCTTC. It encodes CSAGGFGLQNEQFF. The J gene is TRBJ2-1, the V gene TRBV20-1; the D gene is possibly TRBD2 (6 bases). The CDR3 is 14 amino acids. The V gene lost 5 bases and the J gene lost 7 bases, with 18 bases spanning the gap. The germline V gene has CDR1 DFQATT and CDR2 SNEGSKA (reference sequence).

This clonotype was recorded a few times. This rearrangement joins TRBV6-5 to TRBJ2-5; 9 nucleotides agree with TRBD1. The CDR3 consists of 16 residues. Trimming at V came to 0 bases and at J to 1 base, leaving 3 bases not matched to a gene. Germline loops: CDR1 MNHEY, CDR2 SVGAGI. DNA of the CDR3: TGTGCCAGCAGTTACTCGACAGGGGGGGCCCAAGAGACCCAGTACTTC. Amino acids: CASSYSTGGAQETQYF.

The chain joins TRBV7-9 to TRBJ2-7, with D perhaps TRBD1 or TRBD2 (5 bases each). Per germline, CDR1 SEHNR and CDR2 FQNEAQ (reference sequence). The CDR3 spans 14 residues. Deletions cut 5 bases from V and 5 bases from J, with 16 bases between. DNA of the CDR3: TGTGCCAGCAGCCCCGGGACCTGGGTGGACGAGCAGTACTTC. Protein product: CASSPGTWVDEQYF.

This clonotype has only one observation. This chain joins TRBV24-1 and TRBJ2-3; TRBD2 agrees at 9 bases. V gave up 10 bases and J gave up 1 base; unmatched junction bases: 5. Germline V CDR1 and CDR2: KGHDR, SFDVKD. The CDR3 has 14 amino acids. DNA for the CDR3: TGTGCCACTAATAGCGGGAGAGGCACAGATACGCAGTATTTT. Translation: CATNSGRGTDTQYF.

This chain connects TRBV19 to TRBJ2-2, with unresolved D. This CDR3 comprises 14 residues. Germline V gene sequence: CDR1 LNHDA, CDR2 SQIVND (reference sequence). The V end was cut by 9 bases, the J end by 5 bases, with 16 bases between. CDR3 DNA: TGTGCCAGCCATGGGCTGGCCGATACCGGGGAGCTGTTTTTT. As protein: CASHGLADTGELFF.